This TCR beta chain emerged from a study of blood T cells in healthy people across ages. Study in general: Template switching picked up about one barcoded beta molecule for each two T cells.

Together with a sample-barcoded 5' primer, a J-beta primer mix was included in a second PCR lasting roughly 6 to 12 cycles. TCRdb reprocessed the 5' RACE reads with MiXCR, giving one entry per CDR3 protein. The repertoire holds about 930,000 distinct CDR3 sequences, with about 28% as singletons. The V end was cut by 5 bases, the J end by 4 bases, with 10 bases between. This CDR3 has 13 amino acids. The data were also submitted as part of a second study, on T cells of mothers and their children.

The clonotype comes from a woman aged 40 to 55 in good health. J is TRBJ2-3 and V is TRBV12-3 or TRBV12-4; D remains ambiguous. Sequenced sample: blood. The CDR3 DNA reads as TGTGCCAGCAGTCTCGGCAGCGCAGATACGCAGTATTTT. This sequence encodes CASSLGSADTQYF.